These 13 T cell receptor beta chains were all obtained from the same sample, sequenced in a study of memory CD4+ T cells and cytomegalovirus serostatus. Single viable CD3+CD4+CD8-CD45RO+ cells were sorted as the memory CD4+ T cells. Clones were read by immunoSEQ multiplex PCR, and TCRdb kept only the in-frame ones, dropping some. The data contain about 53,000 clones, approximately 78% of them singletons. The sample was memory CD4+ T cells from blood. Every receptor here comes from an adult in good health and CMV-seronegative.

The gene calls are TRBV2 and TRBJ2-5, with D perhaps TRBD1 (6 bases). V lost 2 bases, J lost 5 bases, and 27 bases lay in between. This CDR3 has 19 amino acids. In germline, CDR1 is SNHLY, CDR2 FYNNEI. DNA of the CDR3: TGTGCCAGCAGTGAACCTTACGTAAGAACCGGCAGGGGACGGGAGACCCAGTACTTC. Its protein product is CASSEPYVRTGRGRETQYF. Variable domain in full (rest from reference TRBV2 and TRBJ2-5): EPEVTQTPSHQVTQMGQEVILRCVPISNHLYFYWYRQILGQKVEFLVSFYNNEISEKSEIFDDQFSVERPDGSNFTLKIRSTKLEDSAMYFCASSEPYVRTGRGRETQYFGPGTRLLVL.

This clone was counted between two and nine times. The V call is TRBV7-9, the J call TRBJ1-4; D gene uncertain. The CDR3 covers 12 residues. V was pared by 1 base and J by 13 bases, with 10 bases between. The germline V gene has CDR1 SEHNR and CDR2 FQNEAQ (reference sequence). CDR3 DNA: TGTGCCAGCAGCTTAGAAAAGGGAGCACTGTTTTTT. It encodes CASSLEKGALFF.

Written as DNA, the CDR3 is TGTGCCTGGAGCAAAAGTGTGAGACAGGGTGGCAATCAGCCCCAGCATTTT. Translation: CAWSKSVRQGGNQPQHF. This chain uses TRBV30 with TRBJ1-5; TRBD1 matches 7 bases. The CDR3 has 17 amino acids. Germline CDR1 and CDR2: GTSNPN and SVGIG (reference sequence). V lost 3 bases and J lost 2; bases outside the gene matches: 13.

This clone came up a few times. The V and J genes are TRBV30 and TRBJ1-5, with 9 bases matching TRBD1. CDR3 length: 15 amino acids. V shed 1 base, J shed 5 bases, and the junction held 6 bases outside the gene matches. Germline V gene lookup returns CDR1 GTSNPN and CDR2 SVGIG (reference sequence). CDR3 loop: CAWSAMTGGHQPQHF. The CDR3, as DNA: TGTGCCTGGAGTGCAATGACAGGGGGGCATCAGCCCCAGCATTTT. The variable domain in full, with the rest retrieved from reference TRBV30 and TRBJ1-5, is SQTIHQWPATLVQPVGSPLSLECTVEGTSNPNLYWYRQAAGRGLQLLFYSVGIGQISSEVPQNLSASRPQDRQFILSSKKLLLSDSGFYLCAWSAMTGGHQPQHFGDGTRLSIL.

The V call is TRBV2, the J call TRBJ2-2; D gene uncertain. Trimming shortened V by 5 bases and J by 5 bases, and 6 bases separated the two germline ends. This CDR3 has 12 amino acids. Per germline, CDR1 SNHLY and CDR2 FYNNEI. CDR3 DNA: TGTGCCAGCAGTCTGGAGACCGGGGAGCTGTTTTTT. It encodes CASSLETGELFF.

The chain couples TRBV11-2 to TRBJ2-7, with a weak D call TRBD2 (5 bases). This CDR3 comprises 15 residues. Germline CDR1 and CDR2: SGHAT and FQNNGV. The V and J ends lost 5 bases and 6 bases respectively, with 20 bases between them. CDR3 in DNA: TGTGCCAGCAGCCCTCTAGCTCGGCGGTTTCGCGAGCAGTACTTC. Its translation: CASSPLARRFREQYF.

As concerns this clone: Other nucleotide sequences in the sample specify the same CDR3. This sequence joins TRBV7-3 and TRBJ2-1, with TRBD2 identical over 7 bases. With V trimmed by 2 bases and J by 5 bases, 6 bases remained unmatched. Germline CDR1 is SGHTA and CDR2 is FQGTGA. The CDR3 consists of 15 residues. The CDR3 sequence: CASSLGGRANNEQFF. CDR3 DNA: TGTGCCAGCAGCTTAGGTGGGAGGGCTAACAATGAGCAGTTCTTC.

This clone has more than one count but fewer than ten. This chain links TRBV7-2 with TRBJ1-1, with D possibly TRBD1 on 5 matching bases. Trimming removed 5 bases at V and 4 bases at J, with 11 bases between. The CDR3 is made up of 13 amino acids. Per germline, CDR1 SGHTA and CDR2 FQGNSA. CDR3 residues: CASSPQGRTEAFF. CDR3 in DNA: TGTGCCAGCAGCCCCCAGGGTCGCACTGAAGCTTTCTTT.

The J gene is TRBJ2-7, the V gene TRBV6-5; D possibly corresponds to TRBD2 (5 bases). The CDR3 is 14 residues long. The ends were cut back, 2 bases at V and 2 bases at J, with 10 bases in the middle. In germline, CDR1 is MNHEY, CDR2 SVGAGI. In nucleotides, the CDR3 is TGTGCCAGCAGTTACGAGGGCGGCACCTACGAGCAGTACTTC. It is translated as CASSYEGGTYEQYF.

This clone is a singleton in its sample. The V gene is TRBV5-1, the J gene TRBJ1-2, with D perhaps matching TRBD1 (6 bases). Trimming took off 4 bases at V and 4 bases at J, with 17 bases between the two ends. The CDR3 covers 15 residues. Germline V gene data show CDR1 as SGHRS and CDR2 as YFSETQ. CDR3 sequence: CASSHARGFSYGYTF. CDR3 coding DNA: TGCGCCAGCAGCCACGCCAGGGGATTTAGCTATGGCTACACCTTC.

The V and J genes are TRBV30 and TRBJ2-1, with 7 bases that match TRBD2. Unmatched junction bases numbered 10, after V lost 5 bases and J lost 0 bases. Germline loops: CDR1 GTSNPN, CDR2 SVGIG (reference sequence). The CDR3 has 16 residues. The DNA of the CDR3 is TGTGCCTGGTCCGCAGCGGGACTCCGCTCCTACAATGAGCAGTTCTTC. Protein product: CAWSAAGLRSYNEQFF.

This clone was detected a few times. This chain connects TRBV11-2 to TRBJ2-1; TRBD2 matches 8 bases. In germline, CDR1 is SGHAT, CDR2 FQNNGV. There are 19 residues in the CDR3. With 6 bases clipped from V and 0 bases from J, the junction kept 16 bases outside the gene matches. CDR3 DNA sequence: TGTGCCAGCAGACCCCCGGGGACTAGTCTGGATAGCTCCTACAATGAGCAGTTCTTC. Translation: CASRPPGTSLDSSYNEQFF.

V usage is TRBV27 and J usage is TRBJ1-1; 7 bases fit TRBD1. The V gene's germline CDR1 is MNHEY and CDR2 SMNVEV (reference sequence). The CDR3 consists of 13 residues. With V trimmed by 5 bases and J by 6 bases, 6 bases remained unmatched. Here the CDR3 reads CASSNRGIPEAFF. CDR3 in DNA: TGTGCCAGCAGTAACAGGGGAATACCTGAAGCTTTCTTT.